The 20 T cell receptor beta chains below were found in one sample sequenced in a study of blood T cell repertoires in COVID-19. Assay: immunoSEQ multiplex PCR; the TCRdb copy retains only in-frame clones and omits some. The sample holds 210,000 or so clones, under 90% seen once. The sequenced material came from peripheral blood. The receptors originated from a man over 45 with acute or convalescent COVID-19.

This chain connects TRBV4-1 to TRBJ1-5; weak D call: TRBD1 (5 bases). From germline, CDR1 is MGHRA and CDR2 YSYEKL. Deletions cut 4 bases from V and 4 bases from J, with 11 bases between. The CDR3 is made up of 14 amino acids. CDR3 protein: CASSPTAANQPQHF. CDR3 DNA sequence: TGCGCCAGCAGCCCGACAGCAGCAAATCAGCCCCAGCATTTT.

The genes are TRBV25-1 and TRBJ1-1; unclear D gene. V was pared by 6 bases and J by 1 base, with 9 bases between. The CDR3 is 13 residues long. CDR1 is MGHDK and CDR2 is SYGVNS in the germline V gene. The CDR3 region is CASRQTTNTEAFF. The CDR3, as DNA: TGTGCCAGCAGGCAGACAACGAACACTGAAGCTTTCTTT.

This CDR3 is CASWRVLNTEAFF. The CDR3 region has the DNA TGTGCCAGCTGGCGGGTTTTGAACACTGAAGCTTTCTTT. V and J are TRBV27 and TRBJ1-1; no clear D gene. The CDR3 covers 13 residues. Germline CDR1 and CDR2: MNHEY and SMNVEV (reference sequence). Trimming pared 8 bases from V and 0 bases from J, leaving 10 bases between.

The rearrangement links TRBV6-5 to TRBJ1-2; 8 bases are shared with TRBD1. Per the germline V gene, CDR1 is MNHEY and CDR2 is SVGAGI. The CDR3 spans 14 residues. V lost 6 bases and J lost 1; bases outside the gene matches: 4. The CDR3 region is CASRPTGVNYGYTF. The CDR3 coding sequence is TGTGCCAGCAGACCGACAGGGGTTAACTATGGCTACACCTTC.

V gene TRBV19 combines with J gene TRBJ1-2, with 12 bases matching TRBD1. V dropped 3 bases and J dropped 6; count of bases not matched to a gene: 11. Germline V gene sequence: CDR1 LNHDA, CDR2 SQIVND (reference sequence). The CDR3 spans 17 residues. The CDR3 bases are TGTGCCAGTAGTATCCATTTTGGGACAGGGGGCGGAGATGGCTACACCTTC. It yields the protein CASSIHFGTGGGDGYTF. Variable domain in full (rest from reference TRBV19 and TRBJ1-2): DGGITQSPKYLFRKEGQNVTLSCEQNLNHDAMYWYRQDPGQGLRLIYYSQIVNDFQKGDIAEGYSVSREKKESFPLTVTSAQKNPTAFYLCASSIHFGTGGGDGYTFGSGTRLTVV.

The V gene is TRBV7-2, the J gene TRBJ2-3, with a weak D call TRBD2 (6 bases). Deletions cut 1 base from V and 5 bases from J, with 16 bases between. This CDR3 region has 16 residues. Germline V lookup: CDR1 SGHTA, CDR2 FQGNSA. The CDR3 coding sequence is TGTGCCAGCAGCTTAGAGGTGGGGAGGTTTGAAGATACGCAGTATTTT. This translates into CASSLEVGRFEDTQYF.

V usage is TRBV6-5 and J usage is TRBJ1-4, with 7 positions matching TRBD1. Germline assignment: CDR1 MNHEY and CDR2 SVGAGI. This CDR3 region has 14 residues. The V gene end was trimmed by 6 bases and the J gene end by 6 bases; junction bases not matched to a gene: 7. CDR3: CASRTRGEDEKLFF. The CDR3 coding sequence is TGTGCCAGCAGGACCAGGGGGGAGGATGAAAAACTGTTTTTT.

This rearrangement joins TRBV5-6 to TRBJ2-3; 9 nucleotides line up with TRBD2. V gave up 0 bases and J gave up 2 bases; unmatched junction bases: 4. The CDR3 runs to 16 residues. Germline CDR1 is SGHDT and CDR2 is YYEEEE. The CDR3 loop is CASSLVGTSNTDTQYF. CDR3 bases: TGTGCCAGCAGCTTGGTGGGGACTAGCAACACAGATACGCAGTATTTT.

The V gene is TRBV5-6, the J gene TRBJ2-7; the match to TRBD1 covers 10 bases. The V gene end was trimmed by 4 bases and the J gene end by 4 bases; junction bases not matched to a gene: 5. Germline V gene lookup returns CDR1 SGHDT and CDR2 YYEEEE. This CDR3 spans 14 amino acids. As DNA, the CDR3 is TGTGCCAGCAGCAAGGGACAGGGGAGGTACGAGCAGTACTTC. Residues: CASSKGQGRYEQYF.

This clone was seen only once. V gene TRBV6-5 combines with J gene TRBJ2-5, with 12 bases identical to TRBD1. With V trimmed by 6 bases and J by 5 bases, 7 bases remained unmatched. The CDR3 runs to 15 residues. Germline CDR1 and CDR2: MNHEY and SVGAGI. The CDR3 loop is CASSSGTGGVETQYF. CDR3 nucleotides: TGTGCCAGCAGCTCCGGGACAGGGGGCGTGGAGACCCAGTACTTC.

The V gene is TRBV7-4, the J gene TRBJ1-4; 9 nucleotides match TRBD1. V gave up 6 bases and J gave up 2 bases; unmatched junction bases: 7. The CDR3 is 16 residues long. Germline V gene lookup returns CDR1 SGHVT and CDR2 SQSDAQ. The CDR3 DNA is TGTGCCAGCAGATGGACAGGGGCGGTCACTAATGAAAAACTGTTTTTT. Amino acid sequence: CASRWTGAVTNEKLFF.

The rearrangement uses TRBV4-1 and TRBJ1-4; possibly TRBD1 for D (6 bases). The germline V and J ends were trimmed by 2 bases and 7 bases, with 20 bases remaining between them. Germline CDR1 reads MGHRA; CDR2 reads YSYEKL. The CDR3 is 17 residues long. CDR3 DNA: TGCGCCAGCAGCCAATTTACAACGGCCAAAGGGGGTGAAAAACTGTTTTTT. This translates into CASSQFTTAKGGEKLFF.

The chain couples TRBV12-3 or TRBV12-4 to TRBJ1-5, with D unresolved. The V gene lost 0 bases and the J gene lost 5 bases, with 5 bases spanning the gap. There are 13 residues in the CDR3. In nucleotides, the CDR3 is TGTGCCAGCAGTTTAGCGAGGGATCAGCCCCAGCATTTT. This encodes CASSLARDQPQHF.

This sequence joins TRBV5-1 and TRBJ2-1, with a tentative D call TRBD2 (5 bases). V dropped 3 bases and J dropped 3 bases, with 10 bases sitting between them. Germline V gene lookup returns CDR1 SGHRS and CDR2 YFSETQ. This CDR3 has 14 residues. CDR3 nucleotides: TGCGCCAGCAGCTCAGAGGGCAGCTACAATGAGCAGTTCTTC. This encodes CASSSEGSYNEQFF.

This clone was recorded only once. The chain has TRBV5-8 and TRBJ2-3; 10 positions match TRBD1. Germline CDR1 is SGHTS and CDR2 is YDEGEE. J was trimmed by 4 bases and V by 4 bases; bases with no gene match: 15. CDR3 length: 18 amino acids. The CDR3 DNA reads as TGTGCCAGCAGCAGCAGACAGGGGGCGTCAGCACTCGCAGATACGCAGTATTTT. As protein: CASSSRQGASALADTQYF.

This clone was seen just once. The CDR3 nucleotides are TGTGCCAGCTCACCACCGGAGGGGCATGAGCAGTTCTTC. Translating it yields CASSPPEGHEQFF. The chain uses TRBV18 and TRBJ2-1; D is possibly TRBD2 (6 bases). Germline lookup yields CDR1 KGHSH and CDR2 LQKENI. Deletions cut 0 bases from V and 8 bases from J, with 8 bases between. The CDR3 runs to 13 residues.

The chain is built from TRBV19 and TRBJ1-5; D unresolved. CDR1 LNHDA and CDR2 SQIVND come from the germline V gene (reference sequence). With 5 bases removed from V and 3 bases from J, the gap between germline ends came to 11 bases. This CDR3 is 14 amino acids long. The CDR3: CASSGPYPNQPQHF. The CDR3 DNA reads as TGTGCCAGTAGTGGGCCCTATCCCAATCAGCCCCAGCATTTT.

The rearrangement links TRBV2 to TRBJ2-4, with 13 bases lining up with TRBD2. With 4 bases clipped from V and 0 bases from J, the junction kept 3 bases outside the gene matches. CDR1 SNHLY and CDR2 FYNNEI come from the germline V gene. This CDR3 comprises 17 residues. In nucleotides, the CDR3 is TGTGCCAGCAGTGGGACTAGCGGGGGACGAGCCAAAAACATTCAGTACTTC. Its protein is CASSGTSGGRAKNIQYF.

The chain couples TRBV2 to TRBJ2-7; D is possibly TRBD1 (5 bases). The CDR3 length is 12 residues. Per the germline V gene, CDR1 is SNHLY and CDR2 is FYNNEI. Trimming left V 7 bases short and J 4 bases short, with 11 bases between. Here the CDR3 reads CASTPTVYEQYF. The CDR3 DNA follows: TGTGCCAGCACTCCGACAGTTTACGAGCAGTACTTC.

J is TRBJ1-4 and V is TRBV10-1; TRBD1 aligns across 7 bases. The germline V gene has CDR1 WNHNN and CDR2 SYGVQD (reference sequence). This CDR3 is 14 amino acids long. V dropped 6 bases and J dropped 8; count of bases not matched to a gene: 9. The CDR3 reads CASSGTVGDEKLFF. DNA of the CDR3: TGCGCCAGCAGCGGGACAGTGGGAGACGAAAAACTGTTTTTT.